The clone carrying this T cell receptor beta chain was recorded a few times. Its antigen is as yet unknown. Sorted populations all had greater than 98% purity. This record comes from a study of beta chain features in type 1 diabetes. Study observations and caveats: Across all four CD4+ subsets, people with type 1 diabetes showed modestly shorter TCRB CDR3s.

Trimming removed 3 bases from V and 11 bases from J; junction bases left unmatched: 11. CDR3 length: 16 residues. Germline V lookup: CDR1 SGHRS, CDR2 YFSETQ. The entirety of the isolated RNA underwent reverse transcription, so expressed TCRB transcripts were sequenced. Around 3.57 million reads was the average for naive, central memory and regulatory T cell samples. The data were produced by immunoSEQ multiplex PCR, yet TCRdb's version contains in-frame clones alone and is incomplete. The table has more than 250,000 clones, roughly 20% seen once; the top ten hold less than 0.03%. The material sequenced was naive CD4+ T cells from blood. This chain links TRBV5-1 with TRBJ1-6; 10 bases align to TRBD1. This receptor was identified in a woman between 40 and 55 years old with type 1 diabetes. The CDR3 reads CASSSAPGTGVPPLHF. The CDR3 nucleotides read TGCGCCAGCAGCTCAGCTCCCGGGACAGGGGTGCCACCCCTCCACTTT.